The rows below give T cell receptor beta chains drawn from one sample of a study of blood T cell repertoires in COVID-19. TCRdb's copy holds only in-frame clones and misses some; the assay was immunoSEQ multiplex PCR. This table has a few hundred thousand clones, roughly 90% appearing once. The specimen was peripheral blood. The receptors were sampled from a man aged 35-49 years with acute or convalescent COVID-19. CDR3s include the opening cysteine and the closing phenylalanine or tryptophan. The D gene is left open where the match is weak. Not every row has a clone size; where given, it reads once, few, many or a size class.

J,size,D,V,DNA,CDR3
TRBJ2-1,once,-,TRBV7-6,TGTGCCAGCAGCTTAGTCTACAGTTCAAACAATGAGCAGTTCTTC,CASSLVYSSNNEQFF
TRBJ1-1,-,-,TRBV7-9,TGTGCCAGCAGCTCGCACCACAAGAACACTGAAGCTTTCTTT,CASSSHHKNTEAFF
TRBJ2-5,-,TRBD2,TRBV5-1,TGCGCCAGCAGCTTCGAGCTAGCGGGAGGGCCGGGAGAGACCCAGTACTTC,CASSFELAGGPGETQYF
TRBJ2-1,-,-,TRBV5-5,TGTGCCAGCAGCCCCACGGAACGATTCAGGGTTGACAATGAGCAGTTCTTC,CASSPTERFRVDNEQFF
TRBJ1-1,-,-,TRBV5-4,TGTGCCAGCAGCTGGGGGGGTGAGTACACTGAAGCTTTCTTT,CASSWGGEYTEAFF
TRBJ1-2,-,TRBD1,TRBV29-1,TGCAGCGTTGGAACTGGACAGGGTCGGGGCTACACCTTC,CSVGTGQGRGYTF
TRBJ1-2,few,-,TRBV28,TGTGCCAGCACCCTAGGGGGGGGGCTGTCTAACTATGGCTACACCTTC,CASTLGGGLSNYGYTF
TRBJ2-7,-,-,TRBV19,TGTGCCAGTTCCGCAGGAGGCTACGAGCAGTACTTC,CASSAGGYEQYF
TRBJ1-3,once,-,TRBV5-4,TGTGCCAGCAGCCCCGAGAGCTCTGGAAACACCATATATTTT,CASSPESSGNTIYF
TRBJ1-6,-,-,TRBV6-1,TGTGCCAGCAGTGAGGAGTATAGCTCCTATAATTCACCCCTCCACTTT,CASSEEYSSYNSPLHF